This T cell receptor beta chain was found in a study of blood T cell repertoires in COVID-19. Study at large: COVID-19 samples collected from the United States, Italy and Spain covered acute and convalescent phases.

The V and J ends lost 1 base and 7 bases, in that order; junction bases with no gene match: 6. The CDR3 totals 15 residues. The germline CDR1 and CDR2 sequences are KGHSH and LQKENI. Data came from immunoSEQ multiplex PCR; TCRdb stores just in-frame clones and leaves some out. The sample contains about 87,000 clones, around 87% of which appear only once. The sample taken for sequencing was peripheral blood. The sequence was collected from a man aged 35 to 55 with acute or convalescent COVID-19. This chain connects TRBV18 to TRBJ2-3; 9 bases agree with TRBD2. The CDR3: CASSPLAGVENTQYF. The CDR3 coding sequence is TGTGCCAGCTCACCACTAGCGGGAGTGGAGAATACGCAGTATTTT.